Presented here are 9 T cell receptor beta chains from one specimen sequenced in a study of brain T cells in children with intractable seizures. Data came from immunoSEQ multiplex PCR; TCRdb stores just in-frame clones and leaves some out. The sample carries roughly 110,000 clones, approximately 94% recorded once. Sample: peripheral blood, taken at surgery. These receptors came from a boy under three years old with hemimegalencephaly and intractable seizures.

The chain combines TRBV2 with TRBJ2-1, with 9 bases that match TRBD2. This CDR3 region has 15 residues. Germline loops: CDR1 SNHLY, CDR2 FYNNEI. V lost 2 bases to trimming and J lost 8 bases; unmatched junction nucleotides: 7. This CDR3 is CASSERASGNDEQFF. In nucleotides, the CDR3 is TGTGCCAGCAGTGAAAGGGCTAGCGGGAACGATGAGCAGTTCTTC.

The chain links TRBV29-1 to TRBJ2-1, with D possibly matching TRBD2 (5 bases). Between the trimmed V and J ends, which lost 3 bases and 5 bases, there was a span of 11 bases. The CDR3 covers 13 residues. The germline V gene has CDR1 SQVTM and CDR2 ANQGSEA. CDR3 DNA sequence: TGCAGCGTTGATAAAGGAGGTAACAATGAGCAGTTCTTC. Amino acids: CSVDKGGNNEQFF.

The CDR3 DNA reads as TGTGCCAGCAGCGTAGATGCCTTCCCTAACTATGGCTACACCTTC. Translated: CASSVDAFPNYGYTF. The chain uses TRBV9 and TRBJ1-2; D ambiguous. The germline V and J ends were trimmed by 0 bases and 0 bases, with 9 bases remaining between them. Germline values: CDR1 SGDLS, CDR2 YYNGEE. The CDR3 runs to 15 residues.

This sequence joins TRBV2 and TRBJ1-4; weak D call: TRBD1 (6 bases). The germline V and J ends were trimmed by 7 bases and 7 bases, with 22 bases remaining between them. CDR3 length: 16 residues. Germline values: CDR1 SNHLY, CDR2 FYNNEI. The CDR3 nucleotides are TGTGCCAGCACCGCGGGGTGGGGGGCACACCCTGAAAAACTGTTTTTT. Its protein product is CASTAGWGAHPEKLFF. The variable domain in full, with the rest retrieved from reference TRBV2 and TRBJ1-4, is EPEVTQTPSHQVTQMGQEVILRCVPISNHLYFYWYRQILGQKVEFLVSFYNNEISEKSEIFDDQFSVERPDGSNFTLKIRSTKLEDSAMYFCASTAGWGAHPEKLFFGSGTQLSVL.

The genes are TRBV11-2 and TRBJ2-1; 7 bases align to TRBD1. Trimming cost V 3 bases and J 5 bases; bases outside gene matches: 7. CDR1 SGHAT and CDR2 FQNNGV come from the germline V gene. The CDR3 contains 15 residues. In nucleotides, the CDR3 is TGTGCCAGCAGCTTCTACCCCGACAGGGACAATGAGCAGTTCTTC. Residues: CASSFYPDRDNEQFF.

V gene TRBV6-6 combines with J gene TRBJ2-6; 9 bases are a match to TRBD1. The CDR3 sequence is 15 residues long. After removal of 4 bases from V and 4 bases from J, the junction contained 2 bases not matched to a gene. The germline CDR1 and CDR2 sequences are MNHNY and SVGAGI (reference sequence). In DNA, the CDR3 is TGTGCCAGCAGTTCACAGGGGGCAGGGGCCAACGTCCTGACTTTC. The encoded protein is CASSSQGAGANVLTF.

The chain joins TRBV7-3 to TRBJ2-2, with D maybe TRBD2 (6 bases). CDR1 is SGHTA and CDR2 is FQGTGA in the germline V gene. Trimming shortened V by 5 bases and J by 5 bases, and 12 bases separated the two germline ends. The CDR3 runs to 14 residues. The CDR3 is CASSLGRETGELFF. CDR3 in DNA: TGTGCCAGCAGCCTAGGGCGGGAAACCGGGGAGCTGTTTTTT.

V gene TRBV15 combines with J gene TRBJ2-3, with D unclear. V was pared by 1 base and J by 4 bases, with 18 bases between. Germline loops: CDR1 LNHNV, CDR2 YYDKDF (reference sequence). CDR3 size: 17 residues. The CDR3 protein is CATSRATFGLVPDTQYF. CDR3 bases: TGTGCCACCAGCAGAGCAACGTTTGGGTTAGTCCCAGATACGCAGTATTTT.

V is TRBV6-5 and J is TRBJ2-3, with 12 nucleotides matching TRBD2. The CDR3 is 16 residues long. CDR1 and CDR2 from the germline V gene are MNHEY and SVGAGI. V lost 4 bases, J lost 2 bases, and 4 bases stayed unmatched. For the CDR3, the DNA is TGTGCCAGCAGTTCCCGGACTAGCGGGACCACAGATACGCAGTATTTT. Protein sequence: CASSSRTSGTTDTQYF.